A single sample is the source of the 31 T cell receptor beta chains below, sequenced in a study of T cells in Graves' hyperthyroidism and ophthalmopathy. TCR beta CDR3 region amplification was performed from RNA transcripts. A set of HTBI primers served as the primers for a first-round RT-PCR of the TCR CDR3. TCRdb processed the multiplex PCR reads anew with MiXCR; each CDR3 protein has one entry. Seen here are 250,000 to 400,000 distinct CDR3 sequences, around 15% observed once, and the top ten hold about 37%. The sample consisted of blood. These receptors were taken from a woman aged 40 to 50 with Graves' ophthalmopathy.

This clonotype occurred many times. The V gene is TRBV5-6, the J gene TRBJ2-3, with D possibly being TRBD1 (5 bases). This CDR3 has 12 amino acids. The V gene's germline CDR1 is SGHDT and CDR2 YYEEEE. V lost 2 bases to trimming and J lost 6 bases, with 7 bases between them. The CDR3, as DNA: TGTGCCAGCAGCTTCAGGGCGGATACGCAGTATTTT. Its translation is CASSFRADTQYF.

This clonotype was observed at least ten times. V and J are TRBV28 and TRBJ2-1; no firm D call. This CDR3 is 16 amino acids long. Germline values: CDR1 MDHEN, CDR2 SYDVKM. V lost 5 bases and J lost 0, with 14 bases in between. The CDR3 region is CASSRTDRSSYNEQFF. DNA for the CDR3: TGTGCCAGCAGTCGAACTGACCGGAGCTCCTACAATGAGCAGTTCTTC.

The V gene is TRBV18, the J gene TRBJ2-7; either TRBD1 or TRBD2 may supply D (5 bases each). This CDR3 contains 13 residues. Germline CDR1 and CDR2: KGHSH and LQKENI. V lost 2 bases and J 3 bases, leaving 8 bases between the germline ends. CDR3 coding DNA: TGTGCCAGCTCACCAATGGGACGCTACGAGCAGTACTTC. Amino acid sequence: CASSPMGRYEQYF.

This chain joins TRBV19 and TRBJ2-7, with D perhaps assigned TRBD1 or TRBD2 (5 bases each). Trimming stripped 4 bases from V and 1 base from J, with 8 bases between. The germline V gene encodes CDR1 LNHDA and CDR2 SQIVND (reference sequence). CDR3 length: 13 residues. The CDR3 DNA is TGTGCCAGTAGTAGGGGGAGATCCTACGAGCAGTACTTC. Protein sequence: CASSRGRSYEQYF. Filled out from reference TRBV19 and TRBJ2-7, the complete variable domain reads DGGITQSPKYLFRKEGQNVTLSCEQNLNHDAMYWYRQDPGQGLRLIYYSQIVNDFQKGDIAEGYSVSREKKESFPLTVTSAQKNPTAFYLCASSRGRSYEQYFGPGTRLTVT.

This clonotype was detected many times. In DNA, the CDR3 is TGTGCCAGCAGTCCCCTGCGGGGGCGGTTCAATGAGCAGTTCTTC. Its translation: CASSPLRGRFNEQFF. The chain combines TRBV13 with TRBJ2-1, with a possible D match to TRBD2 (7 bases). Trimming removed 6 bases at V and 6 bases at J, with 18 bases between. The CDR3 spans 15 residues. CDR1 and CDR2 from the germline V gene are PRHDT and FYEKMQ (reference sequence).

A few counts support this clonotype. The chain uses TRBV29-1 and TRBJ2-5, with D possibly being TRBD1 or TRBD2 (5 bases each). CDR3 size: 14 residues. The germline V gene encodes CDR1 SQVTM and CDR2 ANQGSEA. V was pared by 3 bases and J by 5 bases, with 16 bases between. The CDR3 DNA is TGCAGCGTTGAGAGCCGAAGGGACCTGGAGACCCAGTACTTC. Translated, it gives CSVESRRDLETQYF.

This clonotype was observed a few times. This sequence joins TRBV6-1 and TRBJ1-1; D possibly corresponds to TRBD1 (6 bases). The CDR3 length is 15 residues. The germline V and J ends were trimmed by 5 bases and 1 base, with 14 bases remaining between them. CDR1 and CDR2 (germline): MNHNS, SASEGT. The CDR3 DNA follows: TGTGCCAGCAGTCCGAACGCGGGACAGAACACTGAAGCTTTCTTT. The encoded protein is CASSPNAGQNTEAFF.

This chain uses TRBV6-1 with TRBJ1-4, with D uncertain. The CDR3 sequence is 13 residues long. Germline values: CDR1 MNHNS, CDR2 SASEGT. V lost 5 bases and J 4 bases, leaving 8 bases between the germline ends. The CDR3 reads CASSTWHNEKLFF. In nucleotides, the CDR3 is TGTGCCAGCAGTACATGGCATAATGAAAAACTGTTTTTT.

In DNA form, the CDR3 reads TGCAGCGTTGAAGATCCAGGGGCGGGCTACACCTTC. This translates into CSVEDPGAGYTF. J is TRBJ1-2 and V is TRBV29-1; TRBD1 is a possible D gene (6 bases). Germline V gene data show CDR1 as SQVTM and CDR2 as ANQGSEA. The V end lost 0 bases, the J end lost 8 bases, and 10 bases lay between the germline ends. The CDR3 totals 12 residues.

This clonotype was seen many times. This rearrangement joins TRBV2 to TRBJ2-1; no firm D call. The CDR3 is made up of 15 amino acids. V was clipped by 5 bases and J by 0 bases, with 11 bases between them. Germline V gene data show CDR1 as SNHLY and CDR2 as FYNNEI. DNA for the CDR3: TGTGCCAGCAGTCTCGCGGAGAGCTCCTACAATGAGCAGTTCTTC. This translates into CASSLAESSYNEQFF.

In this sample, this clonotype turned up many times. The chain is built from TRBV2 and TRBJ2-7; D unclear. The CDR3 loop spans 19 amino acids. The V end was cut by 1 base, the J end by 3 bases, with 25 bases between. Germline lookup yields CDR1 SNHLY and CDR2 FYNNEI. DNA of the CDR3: TGTGCCAGCAGTGAAGTTGTTGGGAAAAGAATGGCAATTGACTACGAGCAGTACTTC. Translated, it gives CASSEVVGKRMAIDYEQYF.

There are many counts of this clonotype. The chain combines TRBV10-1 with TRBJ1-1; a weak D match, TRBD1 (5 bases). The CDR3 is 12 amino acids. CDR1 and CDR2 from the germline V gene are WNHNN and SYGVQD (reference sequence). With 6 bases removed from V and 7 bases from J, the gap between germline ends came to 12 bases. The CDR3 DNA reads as TGCGCCAGCAGCGACAGCAGCTTTGAAGCTTTCTTT. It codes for CASSDSSFEAFF.

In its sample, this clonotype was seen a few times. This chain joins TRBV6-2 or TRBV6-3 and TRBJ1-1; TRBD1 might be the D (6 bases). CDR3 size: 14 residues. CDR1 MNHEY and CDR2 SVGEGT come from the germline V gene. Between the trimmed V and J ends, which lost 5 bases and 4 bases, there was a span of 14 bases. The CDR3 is CASSDEVGGTEAFF. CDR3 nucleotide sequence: TGTGCCAGCAGTGACGAGGTAGGGGGCACTGAAGCTTTCTTT.

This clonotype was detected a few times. In DNA form, the CDR3 reads TGTGCCAGCAGCTCAGATGGGACAGTGAGTTCCTACGAGCAGTACTTC. Its translation: CASSSDGTVSSYEQYF. The chain uses TRBV7-2 and TRBJ2-7, with TRBD1 matching 7 bases. CDR3 size: 16 residues. CDR1 is SGHTA, CDR2 FQGNSA, per germline. The junction had 10 bases not matched to a gene; V was cut back by 4 bases and J by 1 base.

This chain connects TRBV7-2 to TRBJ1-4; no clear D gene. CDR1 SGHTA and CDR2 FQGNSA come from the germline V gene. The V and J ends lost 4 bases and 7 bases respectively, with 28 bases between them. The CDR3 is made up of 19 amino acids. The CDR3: CASSSGRAFRGGIAEKLFF. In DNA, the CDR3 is TGTGCCAGCAGCTCCGGGAGGGCGTTTCGAGGAGGGATCGCTGAAAAACTGTTTTTT.

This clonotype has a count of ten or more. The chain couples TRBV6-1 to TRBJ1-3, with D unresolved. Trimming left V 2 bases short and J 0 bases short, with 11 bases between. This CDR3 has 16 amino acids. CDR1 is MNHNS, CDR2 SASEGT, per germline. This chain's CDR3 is CASSESLAPSGNTIYF. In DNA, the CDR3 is TGTGCCAGCAGTGAATCGTTGGCCCCCTCTGGAAACACCATATATTTT.

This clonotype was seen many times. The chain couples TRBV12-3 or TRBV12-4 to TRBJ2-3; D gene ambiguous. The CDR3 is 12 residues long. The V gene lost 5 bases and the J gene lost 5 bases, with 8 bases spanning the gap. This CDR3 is CASSVTIDTQYF. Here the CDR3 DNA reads TGTGCCAGCAGTGTTACTATAGATACGCAGTATTTT.

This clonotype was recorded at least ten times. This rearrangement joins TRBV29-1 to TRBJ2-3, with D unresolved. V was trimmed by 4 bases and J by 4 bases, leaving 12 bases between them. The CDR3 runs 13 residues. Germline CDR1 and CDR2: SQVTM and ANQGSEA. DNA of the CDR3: TGCAGCGTTGGGCAGTCGGGTTCAGATACGCAGTATTTT. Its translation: CSVGQSGSDTQYF.

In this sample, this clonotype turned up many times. CDR3 nucleotides: TGTGCCAGCAGCCAAGCGGGTCGGGAGCAGTACTTC. This codes for CASSQAGREQYF. The chain links TRBV3-1 to TRBJ2-7; D unresolved. V was cut by 1 base and J by 7 bases, with 8 bases left in between. The CDR3 sequence is 12 residues long. Looked up from germline, CDR1 is LGHDT and CDR2 is YNNKEL (reference sequence).

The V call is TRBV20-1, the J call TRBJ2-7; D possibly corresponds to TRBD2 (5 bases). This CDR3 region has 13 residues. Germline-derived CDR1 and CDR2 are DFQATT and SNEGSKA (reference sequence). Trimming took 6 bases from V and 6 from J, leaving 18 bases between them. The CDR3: CSALGFSEGEQYF. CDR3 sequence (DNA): TGCAGTGCCCTAGGGTTTAGCGAAGGCGAGCAGTACTTC.

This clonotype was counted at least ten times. Written as DNA, the CDR3 is TGCAGCGTTATCGCGGGGGTCACTGAAGCTTTCTTT. Protein: CSVIAGVTEAFF. This chain uses TRBV29-1 with TRBJ1-1; D is perhaps TRBD1 (5 bases). The germline CDR1 and CDR2 sequences are SQVTM and ANQGSEA. The CDR3 spans 12 residues. Trimming left V 5 bases short and J 4 bases short, with 11 bases between.

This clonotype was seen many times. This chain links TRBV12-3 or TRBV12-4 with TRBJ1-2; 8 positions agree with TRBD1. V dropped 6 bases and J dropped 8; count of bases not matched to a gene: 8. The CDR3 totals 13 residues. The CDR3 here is CASSQGQVSGYTF. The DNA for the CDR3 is TGTGCCAGCAGCCAGGGACAGGTTAGCGGCTACACCTTC.

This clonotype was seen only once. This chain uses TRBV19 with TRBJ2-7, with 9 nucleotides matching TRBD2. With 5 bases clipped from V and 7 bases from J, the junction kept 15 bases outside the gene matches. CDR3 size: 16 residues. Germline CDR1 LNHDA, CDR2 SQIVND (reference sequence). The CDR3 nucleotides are TGTGCCAGTAGTTCCCGTGGCGGGAGGGCCCCCAATGAGCAGTACTTC. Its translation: CASSSRGGRAPNEQYF.

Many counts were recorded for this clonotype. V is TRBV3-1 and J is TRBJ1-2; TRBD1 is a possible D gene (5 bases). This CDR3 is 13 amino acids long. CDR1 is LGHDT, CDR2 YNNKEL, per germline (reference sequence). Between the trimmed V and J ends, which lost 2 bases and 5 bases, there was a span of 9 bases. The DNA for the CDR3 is TGTGCCAGCAGCCAATTGAAGGGGTATGGCTACACCTTC. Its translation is CASSQLKGYGYTF.

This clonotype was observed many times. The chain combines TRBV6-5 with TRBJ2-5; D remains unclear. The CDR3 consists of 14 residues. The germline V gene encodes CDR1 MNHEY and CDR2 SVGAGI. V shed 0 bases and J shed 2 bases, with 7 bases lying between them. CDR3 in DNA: TGTGCCAGCAGTTACTCGCCGGTACAAGAGACCCAGTACTTC. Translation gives CASSYSPVQETQYF.

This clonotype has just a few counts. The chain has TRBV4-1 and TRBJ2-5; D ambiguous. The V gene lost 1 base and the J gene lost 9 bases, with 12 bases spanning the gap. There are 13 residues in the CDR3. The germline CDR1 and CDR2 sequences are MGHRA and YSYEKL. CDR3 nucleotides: TGCGCCAGCAGCCAAGGAGGTAGTTATTCCCAGTACTTC. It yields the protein CASSQGGSYSQYF.

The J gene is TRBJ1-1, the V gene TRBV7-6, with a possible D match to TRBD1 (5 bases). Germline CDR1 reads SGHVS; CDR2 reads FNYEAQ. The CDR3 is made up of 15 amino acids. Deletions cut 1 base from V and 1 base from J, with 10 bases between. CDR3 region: CASSLDYGGNTEAFF. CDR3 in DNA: TGTGCCAGCAGCTTAGATTACGGGGGGAACACTGAAGCTTTCTTT.

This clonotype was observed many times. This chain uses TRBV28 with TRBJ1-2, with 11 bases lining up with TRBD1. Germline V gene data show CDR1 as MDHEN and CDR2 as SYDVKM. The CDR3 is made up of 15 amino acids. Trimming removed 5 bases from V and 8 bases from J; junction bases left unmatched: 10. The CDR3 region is CASSTHGQGAGGYTF. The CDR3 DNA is TGTGCCAGCAGTACCCACGGACAGGGGGCGGGCGGCTACACCTTC.

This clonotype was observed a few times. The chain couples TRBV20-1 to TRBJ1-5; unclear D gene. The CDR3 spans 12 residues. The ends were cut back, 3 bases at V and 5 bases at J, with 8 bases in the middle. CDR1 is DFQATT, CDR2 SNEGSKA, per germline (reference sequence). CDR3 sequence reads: CSASDWDQPQHF. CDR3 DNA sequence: TGCAGTGCTAGTGATTGGGATCAGCCCCAGCATTTT.

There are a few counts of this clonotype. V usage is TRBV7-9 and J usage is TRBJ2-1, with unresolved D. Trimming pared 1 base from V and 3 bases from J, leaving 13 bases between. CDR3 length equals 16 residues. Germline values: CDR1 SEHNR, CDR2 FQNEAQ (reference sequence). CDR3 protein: CASSLGSTHNYNEQFF. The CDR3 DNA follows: TGTGCCAGCAGCTTAGGCTCCACCCATAACTACAATGAGCAGTTCTTC. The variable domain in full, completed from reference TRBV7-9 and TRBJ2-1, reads DTGVSQNPRHKITKRGQNVTFRCDPISEHNRLYWYRQTLGQGPEFLTYFQNEAQLEKSRLLSDRFSAERPKGSFSTLEIQRTEQGDSAMYLCASSLGSTHNYNEQFFGPGTRLTVL.

DNA of the CDR3: TGCAGTGCTAGCGAGAACAATCAGCCCCAGCATTTT. It translates to CSASENNQPQHF. This sequence joins TRBV20-1 and TRBJ1-5; no definite D call. Germline values: CDR1 DFQATT, CDR2 SNEGSKA (reference sequence). Trimming took 3 bases from V and 3 from J, leaving 6 bases between them. CDR3 length equals 12 residues.